The present T cell receptor beta chain was sequenced within a study of blood T cell repertoires in COVID-19. Overall study: From the United States, Italy and Spain came samples of acute and convalescent COVID-19. T cells, B-cell-depleted T cells, or PBMCs provided the cDNA or gDNA that served as material.

The germline CDR1 and CDR2 sequences are SQVTM and ANQGSEA. V was pared by 5 bases and J by 7 bases, with 8 bases of the junction left unmatched. The CDR3 contains 14 residues. Repertoires were generated with immunoSEQ multiplex PCR, while TCRdb's copy carries only in-frame clones and drops some. The sample lists 140,000 to 150,000 clones; roughly 79% were seen once. The sequence derives from a man aged 50 to 59 with active or convalescent COVID-19. The rearrangement links TRBV29-1 to TRBJ1-6; 7 bases match TRBD1. Sequenced material: peripheral blood. In nucleotides, the CDR3 is TGCAGCGTTCAACTGACAGGGCTCAATTCACCCCTCCACTTT. This gives the protein CSVQLTGLNSPLHF.